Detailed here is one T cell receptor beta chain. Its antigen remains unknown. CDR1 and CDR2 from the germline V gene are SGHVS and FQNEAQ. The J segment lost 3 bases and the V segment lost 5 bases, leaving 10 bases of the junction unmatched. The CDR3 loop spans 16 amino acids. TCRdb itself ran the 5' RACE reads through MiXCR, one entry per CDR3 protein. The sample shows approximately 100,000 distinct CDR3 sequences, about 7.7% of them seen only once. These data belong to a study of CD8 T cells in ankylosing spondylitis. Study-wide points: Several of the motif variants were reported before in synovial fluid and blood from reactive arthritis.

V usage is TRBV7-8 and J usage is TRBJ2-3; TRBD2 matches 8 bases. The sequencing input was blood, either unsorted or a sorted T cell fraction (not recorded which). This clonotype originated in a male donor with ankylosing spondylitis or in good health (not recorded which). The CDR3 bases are TGTGCCAGCAGCCCGCGGACTAGCATAAAAACAGATACGCAGTATTTT. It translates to CASSPRTSIKTDTQYF.